A selection of T cell receptor beta chains follows, all from one sample in a study of shared clonotypes between healthy human individuals. This table comes from immunoSEQ multiplex PCR, and its TCRdb copy is limited to in-frame clones, with some not included. The repertoire holds 2 million to 2.5 million clones, with approximately 93% as singletons. Sequenced: naive CD4+ T cells from PBMCs. The receptors derive from a man aged 18 to 30 in good health. Some clones in this sample may be carry-over from other donors' samples. The CDR3 runs from the conserved cysteine through the conserved F or W. D genes are given only for firm matches.

d_gene | j_gene | v_gene | CDR3aa | CDR3nt
- | TRBJ1-2 | TRBV30 | CAWMGGYGYTF | TGTGCCTGGATGGGGGGCTATGGCTACACCTTC
- | TRBJ2-7 | TRBV11-1 | CASSQYRTHYEQYF | TGTGCCAGCAGCCAGTACAGGACCCACTACGAGCAGTACTTC
TRBD2 | TRBJ2-7 | TRBV28 | CASSLRGTSGIPEQYF | TGTGCCAGCAGCCTCAGGGGGACTAGCGGGATCCCCGAGCAGTACTTC
- | TRBJ2-7 | TRBV7-2 | CASSSNSRSYEQYF | TGTGCCAGCAGCTCGAACAGCCGCTCCTACGAGCAGTACTTC
- | TRBJ1-2 | TRBV28 | CASSFLDLHGYTF | TGTGCCAGCAGTTTTCTCGATCTGCATGGCTACACCTTC
TRBD1 | TRBJ2-1 | TRBV29-1 | CSVRRDRADYNEQFF | TGCAGCGTTCGGCGGGACAGGGCTGACTACAATGAGCAGTTCTTC
TRBD2 | TRBJ2-1 | TRBV5-1 | CASSLVSGSLLAYNEQFF | TGCGCCAGCAGCTTGGTTAGCGGGAGCTTACTCGCATACAATGAGCAGTTCTTC
- | TRBJ2-3 | TRBV28 | CASSFGGLADTQYF | TGTGCCAGCAGTTTCGGGGGATTAGCAGATACGCAGTATTTT
- | TRBJ1-1 | TRBV6-1 | CASSEYWVDTEAFF | TGTGCCAGCAGTGAATATTGGGTGGACACTGAAGCTTTCTTT
- | TRBJ1-1 | TRBV27 | CASSDRRGRNTEAFF | TGTGCCAGCAGTGACCGCAGGGGCCGGAACACTGAAGCTTTCTTT
TRBD1 | TRBJ2-7 | TRBV27 | CASSGYQADRAYEQYF | TGTGCCAGCAGTGGCTATCAGGCAGACAGGGCCTACGAGCAGTACTTC
- | TRBJ1-2 | TRBV4-2 | CASSQDGQILGYTF | TGTGCCAGCAGCCAAGATGGGCAGATTCTTGGCTACACCTTC
- | TRBJ2-6 | TRBV6-1 | CASSEAHVSGANVLTF | TGTGCCAGCAGTGAAGCACATGTCTCTGGGGCCAACGTCCTGACTTTC
- | TRBJ2-7 | TRBV5-1 | CASSSGREGVEQYF | TGCGCCAGCAGCAGCGGGCGGGAAGGGGTCGAGCAGTACTTC